This T cell receptor (beta chain) was observed in a study of T cells in localized non-small cell lung cancer. Here immunoSEQ multiplex PCR was the method, and the copy in TCRdb shows in-frame clones only, minus some. The repertoire includes 60,000 to 75,000 clones, roughly four fifths of them detected once, and about 4.5% sits in the top ten. This receptor was identified in a man aged 40-75 years with stage II lung adenocarcinoma. Sequencing was performed on PBMCs, taken before any cancer treatment.

Here the CDR3 DNA reads TGTGCCAGCAGTGAAAGGCTGATGGCAAGCCCCTACGAGCAGTACTTC. Its protein product is CASSERLMASPYEQYF. V and J are TRBV6-1 and TRBJ2-7; D not resolved. Germline V gene sequence: CDR1 MNHNS, CDR2 SASEGT. V lost 2 bases and J lost 2, with 16 bases in between. There are 16 residues in the CDR3.